This T cell receptor (beta chain) derives from a study of blood T cell repertoires in COVID-19. Background on the study: Both acute and convalescent COVID-19 samples were obtained from the United States, Italy and Spain.

Patients from Seattle were sampled longitudinally, starting during active infection. As processed by the authors: Amplification with reference gene primers provided the estimates of nucleated cell counts. TCRdb's table, derived via immunoSEQ multiplex PCR, lists solely in-frame clones and lacks some. That table gives V, J and clone size, and the DNA gave D and trimming. The table lists about 430,000 clones, 70% to 90% of them singletons. Trimming shortened V by 4 bases and J by 6 bases, and 11 bases separated the two germline ends. This CDR3 is built from 13 residues. In germline, CDR1 is SGHVS, CDR2 FNYEAQ.

The clonotype was recovered from a man aged 18 to 35 with COVID-19, enrolled during active disease. The sample taken for sequencing was peripheral blood. V gene TRBV7-6 combines with J gene TRBJ2-3; D is perhaps TRBD2 (6 bases). The DNA for the CDR3 is TGTGCCAGCAGCTACGCACGGGAGGATACGCAGTATTTT. This gives the protein CASSYAREDTQYF. Variable domain in full (rest from reference TRBV7-6 and TRBJ2-3): GAGVSQSPRYKVTKRGQDVALRCDPISGHVSLYWYRQALGQGPEFLTYFNYEAQQDKSGLPNDRFSAERPEGSISTLTIQRTEQRDSAMYRCASSYAREDTQYFGPGTRLTVL.